This T cell receptor (beta chain) was captured in a study of blood T cell repertoires in COVID-19. Using immunoSEQ multiplex PCR, the repertoire was profiled, and TCRdb retains in-frame clones only, with some absent. In the table there are roughly 46,000 clones, roughly nine tenths of which are singletons. Assignments of participants to cohorts depended upon their own reported clinical history. This CDR3 contains 16 residues. Germline V gene sequence: CDR1 LGHNA, CDR2 YSLEER. The germline V and J ends were trimmed by 1 base and 1 base, with 12 bases remaining between them. The sequence came from a woman aged 45-60 years who had recovered from COVID-19. The V call is TRBV4-3, the J call TRBJ2-3, with D tentatively TRBD1 (6 bases). The sequenced material came from PBMCs or T cells enriched from blood (not recorded which). The CDR3 spells CASSQVLAGGTDTQYF. CDR3 nucleotide sequence: TGCGCCAGCAGCCAAGTTCTGGCAGGGGGCACAGATACGCAGTATTTT.